The 9 T cell receptor beta chains given below trace back to one sample, sequenced in a study of cytomegalovirus exposure and HLA in healthy donors. The PCR contained 60 Vbeta and 13 Jbeta primers. The protocol was immunoSEQ multiplex PCR, while the TCRdb copy is restricted to in-frame clones and leaves out a portion. This sample contains 150,000 to 200,000 clones. Sample: PBMCs. The source is a woman aged 60-75 years in good health and CMV-seronegative.

The chain is built from TRBV7-9 and TRBJ2-7, with TRBD1 matching over 9 bases. The CDR3 length is 14 residues. Trimming cost V 4 bases and J 0 bases; bases outside gene matches: 1. Germline V gene sequence: CDR1 SEHNR, CDR2 FQNEAQ (reference sequence). The CDR3 loop is CASSSDRGSYEQYF. The CDR3 DNA reads as TGTGCCAGCAGCTCGGACAGGGGCTCCTACGAGCAGTACTTC.

The chain carries TRBV19 and TRBJ1-2; TRBD1 aligns across 8 bases. The CDR3 spans 16 residues. The germline V gene has CDR1 LNHDA and CDR2 SQIVND (reference sequence). J lost 8 bases, V lost 5 bases, and 16 bases had no gene match. The DNA for the CDR3 is TGTGCCAGTAGTCCGTTAGGACAGGGTTTAGGTAACGGCTACACCTTC. Protein: CASSPLGQGLGNGYTF.

The V call is TRBV10-3, the J call TRBJ2-3; D is ambiguous. Germline loops: CDR1 ENHRY, CDR2 SYGVKD. Trimming pared 8 bases from V and 2 bases from J, leaving 8 bases between. The CDR3 contains 12 residues. For the CDR3, the DNA is TGTGCCATCGGAGATTCCACAGATACGCAGTATTTT. Its translation is CAIGDSTDTQYF.

The rearrangement joins TRBV6-1 to TRBJ2-1, with D maybe TRBD2 (5 bases). Germline V lookup: CDR1 MNHNS, CDR2 SASEGT. Trimming left V 7 bases short and J 4 bases short, with 17 bases between. The CDR3 has 15 residues. The CDR3 DNA sequence: TGTGCCAGCAACCAGCCGGGGAAAGGGTACAATGAGCAGTTCTTC. Protein product: CASNQPGKGYNEQFF.

J is TRBJ2-1 and V is TRBV14, with 9 bases matching TRBD2. The CDR3 covers 14 residues. The J segment lost 6 bases and the V segment lost 7 bases, leaving 7 bases of the junction unmatched. Germline assignment: CDR1 SGHDN and CDR2 FVKESK. This CDR3 reads CASNRGGAGNEQFF. DNA of the CDR3: TGTGCCAGCAATCGCGGGGGGGCAGGCAATGAGCAGTTCTTC.

This chain uses TRBV9 with TRBJ2-7, with D possibly matching TRBD1 (6 bases). This CDR3 has 16 amino acids. Trimming cost V 6 bases and J 5 bases, with 24 bases left between them. Germline values: CDR1 SGDLS, CDR2 YYNGEE. As DNA, the CDR3 is TGTGCCAGCAACTCAGGGGAAACGGGCTTCGAAGACGAGCAGTACTTC. Translated, it gives CASNSGETGFEDEQYF. Filled out from reference TRBV9 and TRBJ2-7, the complete variable domain reads DSGVTQTPKHLITATGQRVTLRCSPRSGDLSVYWYQQSLDQGLQFLIQYYNGEERAKGNILERFSAQQFPDLHSELNLSSLELGDSALYFCASNSGETGFEDEQYFGPGTRLTVT.

The rearrangement uses TRBV19 and TRBJ1-1, with 7 positions matching TRBD1. The germline V gene has CDR1 LNHDA and CDR2 SQIVND (reference sequence). J was trimmed by 6 bases and V by 7 bases; bases with no gene match: 11. CDR3 length equals 14 residues. The CDR3 protein is CASTPRQGVPEAFF. The CDR3 DNA follows: TGTGCCAGTACTCCTCGACAGGGCGTACCTGAAGCTTTCTTT.

The V call is TRBV10-1, the J call TRBJ1-1; maybe TRBD1 (5 bases). This CDR3 comprises 15 residues. The germline V gene has CDR1 WNHNN and CDR2 SYGVQD (reference sequence). V was clipped by 7 bases and J by 4 bases, with 19 bases between them. The DNA of the CDR3 is TGCGCCAGCACCGAGTCGATTGGCAGGGCCACTGAAGCTTTCTTT. Its translation is CASTESIGRATEAFF.

The rearrangement links TRBV4-3 to TRBJ2-3; possibly TRBD2 for D (5 bases). Germline CDR1 and CDR2: LGHNA and YSLEER. The CDR3 contains 14 residues. Trimming left V 0 bases short and J 6 bases short, with 10 bases between. DNA of the CDR3: TGCGCCAGCAGCCAAGAGCCCAGAGGGGATACGCAGTATTTT. Encoded protein: CASSQEPRGDTQYF.